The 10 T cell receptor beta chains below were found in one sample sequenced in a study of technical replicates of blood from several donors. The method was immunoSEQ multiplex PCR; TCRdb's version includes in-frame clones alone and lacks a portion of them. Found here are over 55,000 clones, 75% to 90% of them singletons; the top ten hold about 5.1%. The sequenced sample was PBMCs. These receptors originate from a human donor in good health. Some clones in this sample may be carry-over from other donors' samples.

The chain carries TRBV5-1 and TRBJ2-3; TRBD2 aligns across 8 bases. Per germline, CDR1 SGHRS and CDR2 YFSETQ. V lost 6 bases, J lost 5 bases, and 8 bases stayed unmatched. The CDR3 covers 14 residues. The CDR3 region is CASTTGGLRDTQYF. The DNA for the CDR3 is TGCGCCAGCACCACGGGGGGGCTAAGAGATACGCAGTATTTT.

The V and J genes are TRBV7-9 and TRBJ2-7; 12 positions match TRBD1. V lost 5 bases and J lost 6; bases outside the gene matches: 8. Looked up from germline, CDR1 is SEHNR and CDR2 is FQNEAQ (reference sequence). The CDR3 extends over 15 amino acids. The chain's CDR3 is CASSPGDRGQVEQYF. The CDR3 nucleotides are TGTGCCAGCAGCCCAGGGGACAGGGGGCAGGTCGAGCAGTACTTC.

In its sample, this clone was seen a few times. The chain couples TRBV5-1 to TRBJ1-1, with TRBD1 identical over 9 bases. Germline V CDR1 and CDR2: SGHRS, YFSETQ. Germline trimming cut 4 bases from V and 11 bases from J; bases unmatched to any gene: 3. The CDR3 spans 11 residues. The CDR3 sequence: CASSRDREAFF. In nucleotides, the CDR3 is TGCGCCAGCAGCCGGGACAGGGAGGCTTTCTTT.

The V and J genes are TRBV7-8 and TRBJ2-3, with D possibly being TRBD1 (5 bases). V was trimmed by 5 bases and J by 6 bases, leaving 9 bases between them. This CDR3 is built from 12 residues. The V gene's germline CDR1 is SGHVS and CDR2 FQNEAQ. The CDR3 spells CASSRTIDTQYF. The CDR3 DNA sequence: TGTGCCAGCAGCCGGACAATTGATACGCAGTATTTT.

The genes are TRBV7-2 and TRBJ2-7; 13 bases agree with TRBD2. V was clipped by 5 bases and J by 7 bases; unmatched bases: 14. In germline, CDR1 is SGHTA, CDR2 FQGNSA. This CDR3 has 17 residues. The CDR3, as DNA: TGTGCCAGCAGCCCGCTAGGACTAGCGGGGGCCTCTTCGGAGCAGTACTTC. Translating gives CASSPLGLAGASSEQYF.

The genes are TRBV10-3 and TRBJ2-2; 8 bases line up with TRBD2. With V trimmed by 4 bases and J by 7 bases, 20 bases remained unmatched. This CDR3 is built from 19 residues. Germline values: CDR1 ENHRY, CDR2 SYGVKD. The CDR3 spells CAISALKPARGGLSGELFF. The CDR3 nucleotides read TGTGCCATCAGTGCCCTTAAACCTGCGCGCGGGGGGCTGAGCGGGGAGCTGTTTTTT.

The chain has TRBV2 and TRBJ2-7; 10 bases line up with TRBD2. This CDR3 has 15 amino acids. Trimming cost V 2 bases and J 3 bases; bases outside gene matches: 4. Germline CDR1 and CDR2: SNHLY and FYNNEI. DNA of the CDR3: TGTGCCAGCAGTGAAAAGACTAGCGGGCACTACGAGCAGTACTTC. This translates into CASSEKTSGHYEQYF. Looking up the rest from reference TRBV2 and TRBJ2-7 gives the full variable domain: EPEVTQTPSHQVTQMGQEVILRCVPISNHLYFYWYRQILGQKVEFLVSFYNNEISEKSEIFDDQFSVERPDGSNFTLKIRSTKLEDSAMYFCASSEKTSGHYEQYFGPGTRLTVT.

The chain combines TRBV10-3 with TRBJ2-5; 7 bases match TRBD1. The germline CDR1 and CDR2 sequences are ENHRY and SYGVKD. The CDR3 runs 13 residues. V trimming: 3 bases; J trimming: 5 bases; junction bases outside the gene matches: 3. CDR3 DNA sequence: TGTGCCATCAGTGATAGGGGGCCGGAGACCCAGTACTTC. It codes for CAISDRGPETQYF.

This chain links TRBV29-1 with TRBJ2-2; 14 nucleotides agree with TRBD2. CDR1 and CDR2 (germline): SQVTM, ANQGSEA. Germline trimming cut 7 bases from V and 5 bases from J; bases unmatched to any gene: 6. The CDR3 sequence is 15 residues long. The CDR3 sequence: CSATSGGAGTGELFF. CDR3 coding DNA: TGCAGCGCGACTAGCGGGGGGGCCGGGACCGGGGAGCTGTTTTTT.

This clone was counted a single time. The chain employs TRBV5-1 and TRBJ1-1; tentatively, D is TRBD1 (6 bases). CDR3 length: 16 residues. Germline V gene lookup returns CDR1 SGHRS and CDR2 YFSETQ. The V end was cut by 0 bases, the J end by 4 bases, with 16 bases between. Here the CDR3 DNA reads TGCGCCAGCAGCTTGGGGCTCAGGGGCTCTAGCACTGAAGCTTTCTTT. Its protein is CASSLGLRGSSTEAFF. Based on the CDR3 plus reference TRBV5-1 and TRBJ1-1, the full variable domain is KAGVTQTPRYLIKTRGQQVTLSCSPISGHRSVSWYQQTPGQGLQFLFEYFSETQRNKGNFPGRFSGRQFSNSRSEMNVSTLELGDSALYLCASSLGLRGSSTEAFFGQGTRLTVV.